This paragraph reports one TCR beta chain. Antigen: not known. This sample was taken from a study of T cell responses to AZD1222 COVID-19 vaccine. Study-wide findings and caveats: Repertoire sampling was restricted to post-peak T cell response timepoints.

V shed 2 bases and J 6 bases; nucleotides not matched to a gene: 4. Germline V gene sequence: CDR1 SGHRS, CDR2 YFSETQ. CDR3 length equals 13 residues. Only in-frame clones appear in the TCRdb table, and some are missing; sequencing was by immunoSEQ multiplex PCR. The top ten clones hold 1% to 1.4% of a sample with 100,000 to 150,000 clones, roughly 91% of them seen once. The sample here was peripheral blood, taken 28 days after the second AZD1222 dose. The TCR sequence derives from an adult who received the AZD1222 COVID-19 vaccine. The chain couples TRBV5-1 to TRBJ1-2; TRBD1 aligns across 7 bases. The CDR3 sequence is CASSLPGQHGYTF. The CDR3 nucleotides read TGCGCCAGCAGCTTACCGGGACAGCATGGCTACACCTTC.